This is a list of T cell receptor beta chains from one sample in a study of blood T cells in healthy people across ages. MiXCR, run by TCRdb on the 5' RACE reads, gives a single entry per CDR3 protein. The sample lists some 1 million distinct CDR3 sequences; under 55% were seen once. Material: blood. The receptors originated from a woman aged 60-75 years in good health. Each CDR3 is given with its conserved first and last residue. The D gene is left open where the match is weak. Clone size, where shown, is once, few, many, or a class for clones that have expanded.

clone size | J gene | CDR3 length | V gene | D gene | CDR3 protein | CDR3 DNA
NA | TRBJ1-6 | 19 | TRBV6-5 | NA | CASSYPTGDGSSYNSPLHF | TGTGCCAGCAGTTACCCGACGGGGGACGGAAGCTCCTATAATTCACCCCTCCACTTT
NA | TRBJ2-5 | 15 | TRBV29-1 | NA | CSFLPGGAYGETQYF | TGCAGCTTCCTCCCCGGGGGCGCCTATGGGGAGACCCAGTACTTC
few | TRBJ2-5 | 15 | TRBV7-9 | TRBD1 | CASMTTGGSGETQYF | TGTGCCAGCATGACGACAGGGGGCTCGGGAGAGACCCAGTACTTC
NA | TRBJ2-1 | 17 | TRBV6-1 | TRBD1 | CASSASLTGGGNNEQFF | TGTGCCAGCAGTGCAAGTTTGACAGGGGGCGGCAACAATGAGCAGTTCTTC
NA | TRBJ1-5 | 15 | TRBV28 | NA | CASSSDSYSNQPQHF | TGTGCCAGCAGTTCAGACTCCTATAGCAATCAGCCCCAGCATTTT
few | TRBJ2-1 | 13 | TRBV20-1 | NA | CSGKGGTLDEQFF | TGCAGTGGCAAGGGCGGGACACTAGATGAGCAGTTCTTC
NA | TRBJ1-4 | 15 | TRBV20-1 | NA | CSALPPSSGREKLFF | TGCAGTGCCCTACCCCCCTCCTCGGGACGGGAAAAACTGTTTTTT
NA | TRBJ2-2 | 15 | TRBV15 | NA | CATSRDYGAVGELFF | TGTGCCACCAGCAGAGATTATGGGGCGGTCGGGGAGCTGTTTTTT
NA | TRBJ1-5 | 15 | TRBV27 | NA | CASSSGPDSNQPQHF | TGTGCCAGCAGTTCGGGCCCCGATAGCAATCAGCCCCAGCATTTT
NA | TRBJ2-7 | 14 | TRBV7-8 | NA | CASSSRTDTYEQYF | TGTGCCAGCAGCTCCAGGACGGACACCTACGAGCAGTACTTC
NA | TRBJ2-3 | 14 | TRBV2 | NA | CASSEEGGTDTQYF | TGTGCCAGCAGTGAGGAGGGAGGCACAGATACGCAGTATTTT
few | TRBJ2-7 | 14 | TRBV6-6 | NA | CASRGSAGPYEQYF | TGTGCCAGCAGGGGGAGCGCAGGCCCCTACGAGCAGTACTTC
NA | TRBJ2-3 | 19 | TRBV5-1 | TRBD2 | CASSRLGLAGVGGTDTQYF | TGCGCCAGCAGCCGACTCGGACTAGCGGGAGTAGGCGGTACAGATACGCAGTATTTT
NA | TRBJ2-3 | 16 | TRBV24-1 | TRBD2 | CATSDPGTSGTDTQYF | TGTGCCACCAGTGACCCTGGGACTAGCGGGACAGATACGCAGTATTTT
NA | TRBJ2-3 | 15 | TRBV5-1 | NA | CASSSGQQFTDTQYF | TGCGCCAGCAGCTCAGGACAGCAGTTCACAGATACGCAGTATTTT
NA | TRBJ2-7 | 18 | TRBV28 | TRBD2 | CASSHQSATGTSSYEQYF | TGTGCCAGCAGTCATCAATCTGCCACAGGGACTAGCTCCTACGAGCAGTACTTC
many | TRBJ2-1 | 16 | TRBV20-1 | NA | CSATIGPRRPYNEQFF | TGCAGTGCTACCATCGGGCCCCGAAGGCCCTACAATGAGCAGTTCTTC
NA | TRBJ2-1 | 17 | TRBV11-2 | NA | CASSLFPSSSSYNEQFF | TGTGCCAGCAGCTTATTCCCTAGCTCCAGCTCCTACAATGAGCAGTTCTTC
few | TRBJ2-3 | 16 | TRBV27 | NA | CASSLVASQNTDTQYF | TGTGCCAGCAGTTTGGTTGCCTCTCAGAACACAGATACGCAGTATTTT
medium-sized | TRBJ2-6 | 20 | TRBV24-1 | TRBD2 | CATSDLREGLICPGANVLTF | TGTGCCACCAGTGATTTGCGGGAGGGTCTAATCTGTCCTGGGGCCAACGTCCTGACTTTC
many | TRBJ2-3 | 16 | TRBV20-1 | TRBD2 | CSASSVERGNTDTQYF | TGCAGTGCTAGTTCGGTTGAGCGGGGGAACACAGATACGCAGTATTTT
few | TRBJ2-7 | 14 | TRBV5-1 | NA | CASSQGQFSYEQYF | TGCGCCAGCAGCCAAGGACAGTTCTCCTACGAGCAGTACTTC
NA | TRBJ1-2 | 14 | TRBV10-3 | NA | CAISDLEGNYGYTF | TGTGCCATCAGTGATCTAGAGGGGAACTATGGCTACACCTTC
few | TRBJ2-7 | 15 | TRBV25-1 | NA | CASKDAGTNSYEQYF | TGTGCCAGCAAGGACGCGGGAACTAACTCCTACGAGCAGTACTTC
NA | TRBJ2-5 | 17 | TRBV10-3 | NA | CAISESTERPGQEAQYF | TGTGCCATCAGTGAGTCGACGGAGCGCCCGGGACAAGAGGCCCAGTACTTC
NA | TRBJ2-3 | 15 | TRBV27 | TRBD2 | CASSSWTSSPDTQYF | TGTGCCAGCAGTTCGTGGACTAGCAGCCCAGATACGCAGTATTTT
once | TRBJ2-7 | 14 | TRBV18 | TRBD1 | CASSTADREHEQYF | TGTGCCAGCTCAACCGCGGACAGGGAGCACGAGCAGTACTTC
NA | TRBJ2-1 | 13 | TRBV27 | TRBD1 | CASRQQGDNEQFF | TGTGCCAGCAGGCAACAGGGGGACAATGAGCAGTTCTTC
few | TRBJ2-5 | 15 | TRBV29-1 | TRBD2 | CSVTGLAGEEETQYF | TGCAGCGTAACCGGACTAGCGGGAGAAGAAGAGACCCAGTACTTC
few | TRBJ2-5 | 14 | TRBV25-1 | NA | CASSKGLSKKTQYF | TGTGCCAGCTCTAAGGGGTTAAGTAAGAAGACCCAGTACTTC
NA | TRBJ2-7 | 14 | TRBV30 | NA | CAWSVGARGYEQYF | TGTGCCTGGAGTGTGGGGGCGCGCGGGTACGAGCAGTACTTC
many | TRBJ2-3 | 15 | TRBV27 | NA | CASSWSRILRDTQYF | TGTGCCAGCAGCTGGTCTAGGATCTTAAGAGATACGCAGTATTTT
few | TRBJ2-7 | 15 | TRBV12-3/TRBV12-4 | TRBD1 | CASSLKGTGTYEQYF | TGTGCCAGCAGTTTAAAAGGGACAGGGACCTACGAGCAGTACTTC
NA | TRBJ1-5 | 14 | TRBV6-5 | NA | CASRPGPLNQPQHF | TGTGCCAGCAGACCGGGACCCTTGAATCAGCCCCAGCATTTT
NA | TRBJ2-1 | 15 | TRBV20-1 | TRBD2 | CSPTKASGLYNEQFF | TGCAGTCCGACCAAGGCTAGCGGGCTTTACAATGAGCAGTTCTTC
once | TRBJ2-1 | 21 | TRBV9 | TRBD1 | CASSGLKPGQPWRVAYNEQFF | TGTGCCAGCAGCGGCCTAAAACCGGGACAGCCCTGGCGGGTGGCTTACAATGAGCAGTTCTTC
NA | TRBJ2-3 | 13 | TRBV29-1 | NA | CSGGDSYTDTQYF | TGCAGCGGCGGGGACAGCTACACAGATACGCAGTATTTT
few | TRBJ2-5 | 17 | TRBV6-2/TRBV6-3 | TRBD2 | CASSYRGSGRSTETQYF | TGTGCCAGCAGTTACCGCGGTAGCGGGAGATCCACCGAGACCCAGTACTTC
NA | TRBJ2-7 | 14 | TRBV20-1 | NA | CSAPEQGPSYEQYF | TGCAGTGCCCCGGAGCAGGGGCCTTCCTACGAGCAGTACTTC
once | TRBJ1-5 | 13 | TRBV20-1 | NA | CSAARQDNQPQHF | TGCAGTGCTGCTCGACAGGACAATCAGCCCCAGCATTTT
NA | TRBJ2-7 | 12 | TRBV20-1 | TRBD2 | CSAAGGAYEQYF | TGCAGTGCTGCCGGGGGGGCTTACGAGCAGTACTTC
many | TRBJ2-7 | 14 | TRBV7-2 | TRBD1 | CASSSRQGSYEQYF | TGTGCCAGCAGCTCCCGACAGGGGAGCTACGAGCAGTACTTC
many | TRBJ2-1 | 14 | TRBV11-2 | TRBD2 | CASSSARLAGVAFF | TGTGCCAGCAGCTCAGCACGATTAGCGGGAGTAGCGTTCTTC
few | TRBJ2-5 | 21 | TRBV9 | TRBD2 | CASSVAVGGGGLAGDQETQYF | TGTGCCAGCAGCGTAGCAGTCGGGGGGGGAGGACTAGCGGGAGACCAAGAGACCCAGTACTTC
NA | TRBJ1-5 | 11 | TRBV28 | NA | CASSLGSPQHF | TGTGCCAGCAGCCTGGGGTCGCCCCAGCATTTT
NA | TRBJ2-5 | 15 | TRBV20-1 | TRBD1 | CSARSTGTGGETQYF | TGCAGTGCTAGAAGCACCGGGACAGGGGGCGAGACCCAGTACTTC
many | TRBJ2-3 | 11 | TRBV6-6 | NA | CASSSSGQQYF | TGTGCCAGCAGTTCGTCGGGACAGCAGTATTTT
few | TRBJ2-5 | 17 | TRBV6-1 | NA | CASTTLASQGRQETQYF | TGTGCCAGCACCACCCTAGCCAGTCAGGGACGACAAGAGACCCAGTACTTC
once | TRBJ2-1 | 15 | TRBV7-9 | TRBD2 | CAITTGSGSENEQFF | TGTGCCATCACCACGGGGAGCGGGAGTGAGAATGAGCAGTTCTTC
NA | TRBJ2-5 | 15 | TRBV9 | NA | CASSVDTRGQETQYF | TGTGCCAGCAGCGTAGATACTAGGGGCCAAGAGACCCAGTACTTC
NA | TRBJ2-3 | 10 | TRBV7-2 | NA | CASHTDTQYF | TGTGCCAGCCACACAGATACGCAGTATTTT
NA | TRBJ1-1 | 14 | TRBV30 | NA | CAWSLGRTNTEAFF | TGTGCCTGGAGTCTCGGACGGACGAACACTGAAGCTTTCTTT
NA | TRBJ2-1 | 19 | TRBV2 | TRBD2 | CASSELASGRASGPNEQFF | TGTGCCAGCAGTGAACTGGCTAGCGGGAGGGCGTCAGGGCCCAATGAGCAGTTCTTC